This T cell receptor beta chain was sequenced in a study of blood T cell repertoires in COVID-19. Study background: Both acute and convalescent COVID-19 samples were obtained from the United States, Italy and Spain. Sample material is recorded as cDNA or gDNA derived from T cells, B-cell-depleted T cells, or PBMCs.

Profiling relied on immunoSEQ multiplex PCR, and the TCRdb table lists in-frame clones only, not all of them. This table holds roughly 250,000 clones, approximately 80% found once. CDR1 and CDR2 from the germline V gene are SGHRS and YFSETQ. V lost 0 bases and J lost 0, with 4 bases in between. This CDR3 has 14 residues. By share of the sample, this clone is medium-sized. This CDR3 is also generated by other DNA sequences in the sample. Sequencing was done on a sample of peripheral blood. The chain recombines TRBV5-1 with TRBJ1-3; D ambiguous. The TCR was taken from a woman in her sixties or seventies with acute or convalescent COVID-19. CDR3 sequence: CASSLASSGNTIYF. CDR3 sequence (DNA): TGCGCCAGCAGCTTGGCGTCCTCTGGAAACACCATATATTTT.